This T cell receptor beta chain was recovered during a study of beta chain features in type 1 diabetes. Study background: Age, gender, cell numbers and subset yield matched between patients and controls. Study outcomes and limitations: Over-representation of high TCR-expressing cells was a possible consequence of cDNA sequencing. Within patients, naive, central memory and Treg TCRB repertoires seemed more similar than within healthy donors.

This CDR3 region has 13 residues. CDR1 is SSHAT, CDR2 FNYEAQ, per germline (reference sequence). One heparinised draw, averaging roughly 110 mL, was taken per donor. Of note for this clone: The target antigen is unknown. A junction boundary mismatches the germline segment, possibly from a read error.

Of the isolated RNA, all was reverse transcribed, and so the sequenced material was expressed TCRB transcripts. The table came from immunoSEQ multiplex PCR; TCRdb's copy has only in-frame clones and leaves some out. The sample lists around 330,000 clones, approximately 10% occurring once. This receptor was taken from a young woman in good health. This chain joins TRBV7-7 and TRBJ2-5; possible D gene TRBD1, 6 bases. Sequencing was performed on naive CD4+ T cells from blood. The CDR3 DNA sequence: TGTGCTAGCAGCTTAGTTCAGGGGGAGACCCAGTACTTC. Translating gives CASSLVQGETQYF.